Presented here are 32 T cell receptor beta chains from one specimen sequenced in a study of blood T cells in healthy people across ages. PCR was performed a second time for roughly 7 to 12 cycles using a sample-barcoded 5' primer and a J-beta primer mix. TCRdb re-analysed the 5' RACE reads in MiXCR, keeping a single row per CDR3 protein. The table includes about a million distinct CDR3 sequences, roughly 47% detected once. Sequencing input: blood. Receptor source: a woman aged 60 to 75 in good health.

The sample holds a few counts of this clonotype. This chain joins TRBV28 and TRBJ1-5; D remains ambiguous. The CDR3 extends over 14 amino acids. CDR1 and CDR2 (germline): MDHEN, SYDVKM. The V and J ends lost 5 bases and 0 bases respectively, with 8 bases between them. The CDR3 protein is CASSHERSNQPQHF. The DNA of the CDR3 is TGTGCCAGCAGTCACGAGCGTAGCAATCAGCCCCAGCATTTT.

This clonotype was picked up a small number of times. J is TRBJ2-5 and V is TRBV20-1; D assignment may be TRBD1 or TRBD2 (6 bases each). This CDR3 region has 16 residues. Trimming cost V 0 bases and J 5 bases, with 19 bases left between them. The germline V gene encodes CDR1 DFQATT and CDR2 SNEGSKA (reference sequence). The CDR3 protein is CSARDGARGGQETQYF. In DNA form, the CDR3 reads TGCAGTGCTAGAGATGGCGCCAGGGGAGGCCAGGAGACCCAGTACTTC.

This clonotype was recorded at least ten times. The rearrangement uses TRBV20-1 and TRBJ2-1; D is possibly TRBD2 (6 bases). Trimming removed 2 bases at V and 4 bases at J, with 15 bases between. In germline, CDR1 is DFQATT, CDR2 SNEGSKA (reference sequence). The CDR3 has 15 amino acids. CDR3 nucleotides: TGCAGTGCTAGATTATCTGCGGGACGGTACAATGAGCAGTTCTTC. This codes for CSARLSAGRYNEQFF.

This rearrangement joins TRBV7-9 to TRBJ1-1, with D maybe TRBD1 (5 bases). The V end lost 5 bases, the J end lost 6 bases, and 13 bases lay between the germline ends. The germline V gene has CDR1 SEHNR and CDR2 FQNEAQ (reference sequence). The CDR3 totals 13 residues. CDR3 protein: CASSVVGTAEAFF. The CDR3 nucleotides read TGTGCCAGCAGCGTAGTCGGGACCGCTGAAGCTTTCTTT.

Turning to this clonotype: Given a much more abundant clone one base away, this may be a read error. The chain has TRBV7-9 and TRBJ2-6; D remains ambiguous. The CDR3 spans 16 residues. Looked up from germline, CDR1 is SEHNR and CDR2 is FQNEAQ (reference sequence). V gave up 1 base and J gave up 0 bases, with 7 bases separating them. Here the CDR3 DNA reads TGTGCCAGCAGCTTAGTCAGTTCCTCTGGGGCCAACGTCCTGACTTTC. This codes for CASSLVSSSGANVLTF.

This clonotype has just a few counts. The chain couples TRBV30 to TRBJ1-2; D gene ambiguous. Germline V lookup: CDR1 GTSNPN, CDR2 SVGIG (reference sequence). Trimming took off 0 bases at V and 9 bases at J, with 8 bases between the two ends. This CDR3 contains 11 residues. The chain's CDR3 is CAWSVLRRYTF. CDR3 nucleotides: TGTGCCTGGAGTGTACTCAGACGCTACACCTTC.

J is TRBJ2-5 and V is TRBV7-8, with 10 bases fitting TRBD2. This CDR3 contains 16 residues. J was trimmed by 11 bases and V by 6 bases; bases with no gene match: 18. CDR1 is SGHVS and CDR2 is FQNEAQ in the germline V gene. This CDR3 reads CASRKREGLGDNEQYF. Here the CDR3 DNA reads TGTGCCAGCAGAAAGCGGGAGGGCCTGGGCGACAATGAGCAGTACTTC. Full variable domain (outside the CDR3, taken from reference TRBV7-8 and TRBJ2-5): GAGVSQSPRYKVAKRGQDVALRCDPISGHVSLFWYQQALGQGPEFLTYFQNEAQLDKSGLPSDRFFAERPEGSVSTLKIQRTQQEDSAVYLCASRKREGLGDNEQYFGPGTRLLVL.

V and J are TRBV27 and TRBJ1-1; the D is unclear. V was trimmed by 5 bases and J by 2 bases, leaving 9 bases between them. Germline CDR1 and CDR2: MNHEY and SMNVEV (reference sequence). The length of the CDR3 is 13 residues. CDR3 loop: CASSLLLNTEAFF. The CDR3 DNA is TGTGCCAGCAGTCTCCTCCTAAACACTGAAGCTTTCTTT.

This clonotype was seen only once. For the CDR3, the DNA is TGTGCCAGCTCACCACAGGGGGGACCTGAGACCCAGTACTTC. Translated: CASSPQGGPETQYF. V gene TRBV18 combines with J gene TRBJ2-5; D may be TRBD1 or TRBD2 (6 bases each). Deletions cut 1 base from V and 5 bases from J, with 11 bases between. The CDR3 is made up of 14 amino acids. In germline, CDR1 is KGHSH, CDR2 LQKENI.

This clonotype was counted between two and nine times. The CDR3 protein is CASSLWVTEAFF. CDR3 bases: TGTGCCAGCAGCTTATGGGTTACTGAAGCTTTCTTT. V gene TRBV7-2 combines with J gene TRBJ1-1; D unresolved. Trimming took 2 bases from V and 5 from J, leaving 6 bases between them. Germline lookup yields CDR1 SGHTA and CDR2 FQGNSA. The CDR3 runs 12 residues.

The V call is TRBV5-4, the J call TRBJ2-6; D is undetermined. The CDR3 is 15 residues long. From germline, CDR1 is SGHNT and CDR2 YYREEE (reference sequence). Trimming left V 3 bases short and J 2 bases short, with 9 bases between. The CDR3 region has the DNA TGTGCCAGCAGCTACCCCAGCCCTGGGGCCAACGTCCTGACTTTC. It specifies CASSYPSPGANVLTF.

The chain uses TRBV6-5 and TRBJ2-1; 7 nucleotides align to TRBD2. V dropped 7 bases and J dropped 4; count of bases not matched to a gene: 7. From germline, CDR1 is MNHEY and CDR2 SVGAGI. CDR3 length: 14 residues. DNA for the CDR3: TGTGCCAGCAACCCGGGACTATCTTACAATGAGCAGTTCTTC. It yields the protein CASNPGLSYNEQFF.

This rearrangement joins TRBV5-1 to TRBJ2-6; D call uncertain. This CDR3 comprises 15 residues. Per the germline V gene, CDR1 is SGHRS and CDR2 is YFSETQ. V lost 0 bases, J lost 3 bases, and 7 bases lay in between. The CDR3 region is CASSLEGGGANVLTF. Written as DNA, the CDR3 is TGCGCCAGCAGCTTGGAGGGCGGTGGGGCCAACGTCCTGACTTTC.

Comment on this clonotype: Mismatch with germline at one junction end may stem from a read error. The chain recombines TRBV13 with TRBJ2-7, with D tentatively TRBD2 (6 bases). Looked up from germline, CDR1 is PRHDT and CDR2 is FYEKMQ (reference sequence). The CDR3 is made up of 14 amino acids. The DNA for the CDR3 is TGCGCCAGCAGCCGGAGCGGGTACCGCTACGAGCAGTACTTC. It codes for CASSRSGYRYEQYF.

This chain joins TRBV12-3 or TRBV12-4 and TRBJ1-1; tentative D call: TRBD1 (5 bases). V was cut by 6 bases and J by 4 bases, with 18 bases left in between. This CDR3 comprises 15 residues. The CDR3 here is CASSRRGRSVTEAFF. The DNA for the CDR3 is TGTGCCAGCAGCCGGAGGGGACGAAGTGTCACTGAAGCTTTCTTT.

CDR3 protein: CASIPSGFDTQYF. The CDR3 DNA reads as TGTGCCAGCATCCCCTCCGGATTTGATACGCAGTATTTT. V and J are TRBV28 and TRBJ2-3; no reliable D call. V was pared by 7 bases and J by 6 bases, with 14 bases between. The germline V gene encodes CDR1 MDHEN and CDR2 SYDVKM. The CDR3 extends over 13 amino acids.

This clonotype was seen more than once but under ten times. The chain joins TRBV29-1 to TRBJ2-1; 9 nucleotides align to TRBD1. Germline trimming cut 1 base from V and 8 bases from J; bases unmatched to any gene: 24. The CDR3 is 20 residues long. Germline assignment: CDR1 SQVTM and CDR2 ANQGSEA. In DNA form, the CDR3 reads TGCAGCGTTGAAGCCGAGGCAGGGACAGGGTCGCTCGGGACCGTGGATGAGCAGTTCTTC. Residues: CSVEAEAGTGSLGTVDEQFF.

The gene calls are TRBV7-8 and TRBJ2-3; no reliable D call. The germline V gene has CDR1 SGHVS and CDR2 FQNEAQ. Trimming removed 5 bases at V and 6 bases at J, with 15 bases between. The CDR3 is made up of 14 amino acids. The CDR3 sequence: CASSQRPVRDTQYF. The CDR3 DNA is TGTGCCAGCAGCCAGAGGCCGGTCCGGGATACGCAGTATTTT.

The chain carries TRBV11-2 and TRBJ2-1; 9 bases align to TRBD1. Per germline, CDR1 SGHAT and CDR2 FQNNGV. The CDR3 totals 17 residues. Trimming took 3 bases from V and 11 from J; bases not matched to a gene: 17. The CDR3: CASSFEVYRGHLAKQFF. The CDR3 DNA reads as TGTGCCAGCAGCTTTGAAGTATACAGGGGGCATTTGGCAAAGCAGTTCTTC.

The rearrangement joins TRBV28 to TRBJ2-6; the D gene could be TRBD1 or TRBD2 (6 bases each). Germline-derived CDR1 and CDR2 are MDHEN and SYDVKM. V was shortened by 7 bases and J by 2 bases, with 18 bases between the two germline ends. CDR3 size: 17 residues. Here the CDR3 DNA reads TGTGCCAGCAAGGGGGGCAGGGGATACGCTGGGGCCAACGTCCTGACTTTC. Its translation: CASKGGRGYAGANVLTF. Using reference TRBV28 and TRBJ2-6 for the parts outside the CDR3, the full variable domain is DVKVTQSSRYLVKRTGEKVFLECVQDMDHENMFWYRQDPGLGLRLIYFSYDVKMKEKGDIPEGYSVSREKKERFSLILESASTNQTSMYLCASKGGRGYAGANVLTFGAGSRLTVL.

The V gene is TRBV5-1, the J gene TRBJ1-4; TRBD1 might be the D (5 bases). In germline, CDR1 is SGHRS, CDR2 YFSETQ. CDR3 length: 15 amino acids. V gave up 3 bases and J gave up 3 bases, with 12 bases separating them. This chain's CDR3 is CASSWGDVSNEKLFF. The CDR3 nucleotides read TGCGCCAGCAGCTGGGGGGATGTCTCTAATGAAAAACTGTTTTTT.

This clonotype was found a few times. This sequence joins TRBV5-4 and TRBJ2-7; D is undetermined. Trimming removed 4 bases from V and 3 bases from J, with 11 bases in between. Germline CDR1 is SGHNT and CDR2 is YYREEE (reference sequence). The length of the CDR3 is 13 residues. The CDR3 bases are TGTGCCAGCAGCGTGGTCGACAACTACGAGCAGTACTTC. Translating gives CASSVVDNYEQYF.

This clonotype was found a few times. The DNA for the CDR3 is TGTGCCAGCAGCCAAGCACTCCCGGGACTAGCGGGAGGCCCCGCAGATACGCAGTATTTT. Its translation: CASSQALPGLAGGPADTQYF. V usage is TRBV3-1 and J usage is TRBJ2-3, with 15 bases aligning to TRBD2. Germline-derived CDR1 and CDR2 are LGHDT and YNNKEL (reference sequence). This CDR3 spans 20 amino acids. Trimming took 1 base from V and 4 from J; bases not matched to a gene: 12.

The chain links TRBV20-1 to TRBJ2-3; D remains unclear. The CDR3 runs to 11 residues. V lost 3 bases, J lost 6 bases, and 7 bases lay in between. Per germline, CDR1 DFQATT and CDR2 SNEGSKA (reference sequence). Here the CDR3 reads CSARHGDTQYF. The CDR3 bases are TGCAGTGCTAGGCACGGGGATACGCAGTATTTT.

The V gene is TRBV7-3, the J gene TRBJ2-5; 10 bases agree with TRBD2. In germline, CDR1 is SGHTA, CDR2 FQGTGA. V shed 5 bases and J 7 bases; nucleotides not matched to a gene: 10. The CDR3 is made up of 15 amino acids. In DNA, the CDR3 is TGTGCCAGCAGCCCGGCGGCTAGCGGGAGCGCGACCCAGTACTTC. Translating it yields CASSPAASGSATQYF. The whole variable domain, remainder taken from reference TRBV7-3 and TRBJ2-5, is GAGVSQTPSNKVTEKGKYVELRCDPISGHTALYWYRQSLGQGPEFLIYFQGTGAADDSGLPNDRFFAVRPEGSVSTLKIQRTERGDSAVYLCASSPAASGSATQYFGPGTRLLVL.

The genes are TRBV7-9 and TRBJ2-3; 7 bases agree with TRBD1. J lost 2 bases, V lost 5 bases, and 7 bases had no gene match. This CDR3 spans 15 amino acids. Germline V CDR1 and CDR2: SEHNR, FQNEAQ (reference sequence). The CDR3 sequence is CASSQRQGYTDTQYF. The CDR3 coding sequence is TGTGCCAGCAGCCAACGACAGGGCTACACAGATACGCAGTATTTT.

About this clonotype: One end of the junction varies from germline; a read error may be responsible. DNA of the CDR3: TGTGCCAGCAGCCAAGGAAGGGGGTCCTACAATGAGCGGTTCTTC. Amino acid sequence: CASSQGRGSYNERFF. The chain employs TRBV3-1 and TRBJ2-1; D perhaps matches TRBD1 (6 bases). The V gene's germline CDR1 is LGHDT and CDR2 YNNKEL (reference sequence). The CDR3 sequence is 15 residues long.

J is TRBJ2-2 and V is TRBV20-1; TRBD2 might be the D (6 bases). CDR1 DFQATT and CDR2 SNEGSKA come from the germline V gene (reference sequence). This CDR3 has 14 residues. V was cut by 0 bases and J by 6 bases, with 11 bases left in between. Here the CDR3 reads CSARDPRGAGELFF. The CDR3, as DNA: TGCAGTGCTAGAGATCCGCGGGGCGCCGGGGAGCTGTTTTTT.

CDR3 loop: CASTPHGISYEQYF. CDR3 in DNA: TGTGCCAGCACCCCGCACGGAATCTCCTACGAGCAGTACTTC. The chain joins TRBV12-3 or TRBV12-4 to TRBJ2-7; D gene uncertain. This CDR3 contains 14 residues. With 7 bases removed from V and 0 bases from J, the gap between germline ends came to 13 bases.

Here the CDR3 reads CASRTGANSGANVLTF. The CDR3 nucleotides are TGTGCCAGCAGAACAGGGGCGAACTCTGGGGCCAACGTCCTGACTTTC. The chain couples TRBV12-3 or TRBV12-4 to TRBJ2-6; 7 positions agree with TRBD1. This CDR3 spans 16 amino acids. The J segment lost 0 bases and the V segment lost 6 bases, leaving 5 bases of the junction unmatched.

The table lists this clonotype with a count of one. In DNA, the CDR3 is TGTGCCAGCAGCCAAATCAGAGGGATCGTGGCTGGAGATACGCAGTATTTT. Its protein product is CASSQIRGIVAGDTQYF. This chain links TRBV7-2 with TRBJ2-3; D may be TRBD2 (5 bases). Deletions cut 5 bases from V and 5 bases from J, with 23 bases between. Looked up from germline, CDR1 is SGHTA and CDR2 is FQGNSA. The CDR3 spans 17 residues.

This clonotype was counted only a few times. The chain is built from TRBV4-1 and TRBJ2-7; 10 nucleotides line up with TRBD2. The V and J ends lost 6 bases and 2 bases, in that order; junction bases with no gene match: 7. In germline, CDR1 is MGHRA, CDR2 YSYEKL. The length of the CDR3 is 15 residues. The CDR3 nucleotides are TGCGCCAGCAGTCTTACTAGCGGGAAGACCTACGAGCAGTACTTC. This sequence encodes CASSLTSGKTYEQYF.